A single sample gave rise to the 21 T cell receptor beta chains below, sequenced in a study of OX40 agonist ivuxolimab in advanced cancers. Profiled with immunoSEQ multiplex PCR; TCRdb holds only in-frame clones, not every one. The sample has fewer than 90,000 clones, around 94% seen once. Sequencing used CD4+ or CD8+ T cells sorted from blood, obtained in a trial of the OX40 agonist ivuxolimab. The receptors were sampled from an adult with an advanced solid tumor such as melanoma, head and neck, liver or kidney cancer.

V and J are TRBV6-5 and TRBJ2-7, with 10 bases identical to TRBD1. V lost 6 bases, J lost 5 bases, and 7 bases stayed unmatched. Germline lookup yields CDR1 MNHEY and CDR2 SVGAGI. The length of the CDR3 is 14 residues. CDR3 DNA: TGTGCCAGCAGAGCGGGGGACAGGGGCCACGAGCAGTACTTC. Translated, it gives CASRAGDRGHEQYF.

This clone was detected once. V is TRBV11-2 and J is TRBJ1-1; unclear D gene. The CDR3 contains 15 residues. Trimming stripped 4 bases from V and 1 base from J, with 13 bases between. Germline CDR1 and CDR2: SGHAT and FQNNGV. CDR3 bases: TGTGCCAGCAGCTCCCGGGCCCTCGGGAACACTGAAGCTTTCTTT. Translated, it gives CASSSRALGNTEAFF.

This sequence joins TRBV9 and TRBJ2-5, with 9 bases that match TRBD2. Per germline, CDR1 SGDLS and CDR2 YYNGEE. The CDR3 runs to 15 residues. Trimming took 3 bases from V and 5 from J; bases not matched to a gene: 8. The CDR3 region is CASSAASGAWETQYF. The CDR3, as DNA: TGTGCCAGCAGCGCGGCTAGCGGGGCCTGGGAGACCCAGTACTTC.

This chain uses TRBV27 with TRBJ1-1; D may be TRBD1 (6 bases). The germline gives CDR1 MNHEY, CDR2 SMNVEV (reference sequence). The V gene lost 6 bases and the J gene lost 7 bases, with 15 bases spanning the gap. The CDR3 is 13 amino acids. The CDR3 region has the DNA TGTGCCAGCAGGGACCGGGGGCGAGGTGAAGCTTTCTTT. Its translation is CASRDRGRGEAFF.

The chain links TRBV11-2 to TRBJ1-3; weak D call: TRBD1 (6 bases). CDR1 and CDR2 from the germline V gene are SGHAT and FQNNGV. This CDR3 has 14 residues. The ends were cut back, 0 bases at V and 7 bases at J, with 10 bases in the middle. CDR3 bases: TGTGCCAGCAGCTTAGAGGGGGGGCCGAACACCATATATTTT. As protein: CASSLEGGPNTIYF.

This clone was picked up one time. The chain recombines TRBV4-1 with TRBJ2-4, with 16 positions matching TRBD2. The length of the CDR3 is 18 residues. Unmatched junction bases numbered 5, after V lost 4 bases and J lost 2 bases. CDR1 and CDR2 from the germline V gene are MGHRA and YSYEKL. The DNA for the CDR3 is TGCGCCAGCAGCCCGGGACTAGCGGGAGGGCCGTCCAAAAACATTCAGTACTTC. Encoded protein: CASSPGLAGGPSKNIQYF.

This clone has only a few counts. This chain links TRBV5-1 with TRBJ1-1; a possible D gene is TRBD1 (6 bases). The CDR3 has 13 amino acids. Germline CDR1 and CDR2: SGHRS and YFSETQ. The V end was cut by 3 bases, the J end by 10 bases, with 16 bases between. CDR3 sequence (DNA): TGCGCCAGCAGCTCCCCTGGGGGCGAGGGAGCTTTCTTT. It translates to CASSSPGGEGAFF.

This chain connects TRBV5-6 to TRBJ1-3; 7 bases align to TRBD1. Losses at the gene ends were 1 base for V and 4 bases for J; bases not matched to a gene: 8. In germline, CDR1 is SGHDT, CDR2 YYEEEE. The CDR3 consists of 16 residues. DNA for the CDR3: TGTGCCAGCAGCTTGTTCACAGGGGTGGTCGGAAACACCATATATTTT. As protein: CASSLFTGVVGNTIYF.

The V call is TRBV30, the J call TRBJ1-5; D not resolved. V gave up 2 bases and J gave up 5 bases, with 13 bases separating them. The germline CDR1 and CDR2 sequences are GTSNPN and SVGIG (reference sequence). The length of the CDR3 is 14 residues. Written as DNA, the CDR3 is TGTGCCTGGAGTAGTAACGGGCCCCATCAGCCCCAGCATTTT. It translates to CAWSSNGPHQPQHF.

This clone was seen a few times. The chain carries TRBV25-1 and TRBJ2-2; D is perhaps TRBD2 (9 bases). Per germline, CDR1 MGHDK and CDR2 SYGVNS. V lost 1 base to trimming and J lost 5 bases, with 17 bases between them. CDR3 length: 17 residues. CDR3 sequence (DNA): TGTGCCAGCAGTGAATCCAGGGGGCTAGCGGGGACCGGGGAGCTGTTTTTT. It is translated as CASSESRGLAGTGELFF.

Note on this clone: Germline is not matched at one junction end, which may reflect a read error. The rearrangement joins TRBV5-1 to TRBJ1-2, with D unclear. Germline V gives CDR1 SGHRS, CDR2 YFSETQ. CDR3 length: 13 residues. The CDR3 nucleotides are TGTGCCAGCATGATCGGACCGGGCTATGGCTACACCTTC. Protein sequence: CASMIGPGYGYTF. Full variable domain (missing parts from reference TRBV5-1 and TRBJ1-2): KAGVTQTPRYLIKTRGQQVTLSCSPISGHRSVSWYQQTPGQGLQFLFEYFSETQRNKGNFPGRFSGRQFSNSRSEMNVSTLELGDSALYLCASMIGPGYGYTFGSGTRLTVV.

This clone was seen a few times. This chain uses TRBV9 with TRBJ2-2; D perhaps matches TRBD1 (5 bases). The V gene's germline CDR1 is SGDLS and CDR2 YYNGEE. V was shortened by 0 bases and J by 5 bases, with 11 bases between the two germline ends. CDR3 length equals 15 residues. The chain's CDR3 is CASSVGWGWTGELFF. The DNA for the CDR3 is TGTGCCAGCAGCGTAGGGTGGGGCTGGACCGGGGAGCTGTTTTTT.

The V and J genes are TRBV5-5 and TRBJ2-5; D may be TRBD2 (7 bases). The CDR3 totals 14 residues. The V gene lost 4 bases and the J gene lost 5 bases, with 15 bases spanning the gap. Germline V CDR1 and CDR2: SGHKS, YYEKEE (reference sequence). CDR3 coding DNA: TGTGCCAGCAGCCCCGGGGGGCATTGGGAGACCCAGTACTTC. Translation: CASSPGGHWETQYF.

The chain uses TRBV2 and TRBJ1-2; D is possibly TRBD1 (5 bases). V lost 6 bases and J lost 3, with 11 bases in between. The germline V gene has CDR1 SNHLY and CDR2 FYNNEI. There are 13 residues in the CDR3. CDR3 sequence (DNA): TGTGCCAGCAGCCCCGGGGGAGACTATGGCTACACCTTC. It codes for CASSPGGDYGYTF. Full variable domain (missing parts from reference TRBV2 and TRBJ1-2): EPEVTQTPSHQVTQMGQEVILRCVPISNHLYFYWYRQILGQKVEFLVSFYNNEISEKSEIFDDQFSVERPDGSNFTLKIRSTKLEDSAMYFCASSPGGDYGYTFGSGTRLTVV.

This rearrangement joins TRBV6-5 to TRBJ2-7, with D unclear. The V gene's germline CDR1 is MNHEY and CDR2 SVGAGI. V lost 10 bases and J lost 6, with 13 bases in between. CDR3 length: 11 residues. The CDR3 protein is CATTRFGEQYF. The DNA of the CDR3 is TGTGCCACCACGCGGTTCGGCGAGCAGTACTTC.

The CDR3 sequence is CATSRDGSLQGTTEAFF. Written as DNA, the CDR3 is TGTGCCACCAGCAGAGATGGCAGTTTACAGGGGACCACTGAAGCTTTCTTT. This chain joins TRBV15 and TRBJ1-1, with TRBD1 matching 7 bases. Germline V gene sequence: CDR1 LNHNV, CDR2 YYDKDF (reference sequence). CDR3 length: 17 residues. J gave up 4 bases and V 0 bases, and 11 bases lay outside the gene matches.

The CDR3 spells CASSPTGHHYEQYF. Here the CDR3 DNA reads TGTGCCAGCTCACCAACGGGACATCACTACGAGCAGTACTTC. The chain is built from TRBV18 and TRBJ2-7, with a weak D call TRBD1 (6 bases). With 2 bases removed from V and 3 bases from J, the gap between germline ends came to 11 bases. The CDR3 totals 14 residues. Germline V gives CDR1 KGHSH, CDR2 LQKENI.

This clone was seen just once. The chain recombines TRBV5-1 with TRBJ2-4; D is unclear. V lost 4 bases, J lost 6 bases, and 11 bases lay in between. The CDR3 is made up of 13 amino acids. CDR1 and CDR2 from the germline V gene are SGHRS and YFSETQ. This CDR3 reads CASSHRPRNIQYF. Here the CDR3 DNA reads TGCGCCAGCAGCCACCGGCCGAGAAACATTCAGTACTTC. Complete variable domain (other parts from reference TRBV5-1 and TRBJ2-4): KAGVTQTPRYLIKTRGQQVTLSCSPISGHRSVSWYQQTPGQGLQFLFEYFSETQRNKGNFPGRFSGRQFSNSRSEMNVSTLELGDSALYLCASSHRPRNIQYFGAGTRLSVL.

V and J are TRBV2 and TRBJ2-7; D might be TRBD1 or TRBD2, each matching 6 bases. V shed 8 bases and J shed 3 bases, with 11 bases lying between them. This CDR3 comprises 12 residues. Looked up from germline, CDR1 is SNHLY and CDR2 is FYNNEI. Here the CDR3 DNA reads TGTGCCAGCCGACAGGACTACTACGAGCAGTACTTC. Its protein is CASRQDYYEQYF.

The V call is TRBV19, the J call TRBJ2-3; 7 nucleotides match TRBD2. The ends lost 1 base at V and 6 bases at J; junction bases unmatched: 4. The CDR3 loop spans 14 amino acids. Germline CDR1 is LNHDA and CDR2 is SQIVND (reference sequence). CDR3 in amino acids: CASSIGGRGDTQYF. CDR3 bases: TGTGCCAGTAGTATAGGAGGGAGGGGTGATACGCAGTATTTT. The full variable domain, completed using reference TRBV19 and TRBJ2-3, is DGGITQSPKYLFRKEGQNVTLSCEQNLNHDAMYWYRQDPGQGLRLIYYSQIVNDFQKGDIAEGYSVSREKKESFPLTVTSAQKNPTAFYLCASSIGGRGDTQYFGPGTRLTVL.

The V gene is TRBV28, the J gene TRBJ2-3, with D possibly being TRBD1 (5 bases). The CDR3 is 15 residues long. Trimming stripped 5 bases from V and 0 bases from J, with 12 bases between. In germline, CDR1 is MDHEN, CDR2 SYDVKM. The CDR3: CASSPWGTSTDTQYF. DNA for the CDR3: TGTGCCAGCAGTCCCTGGGGCACTAGCACAGATACGCAGTATTTT.